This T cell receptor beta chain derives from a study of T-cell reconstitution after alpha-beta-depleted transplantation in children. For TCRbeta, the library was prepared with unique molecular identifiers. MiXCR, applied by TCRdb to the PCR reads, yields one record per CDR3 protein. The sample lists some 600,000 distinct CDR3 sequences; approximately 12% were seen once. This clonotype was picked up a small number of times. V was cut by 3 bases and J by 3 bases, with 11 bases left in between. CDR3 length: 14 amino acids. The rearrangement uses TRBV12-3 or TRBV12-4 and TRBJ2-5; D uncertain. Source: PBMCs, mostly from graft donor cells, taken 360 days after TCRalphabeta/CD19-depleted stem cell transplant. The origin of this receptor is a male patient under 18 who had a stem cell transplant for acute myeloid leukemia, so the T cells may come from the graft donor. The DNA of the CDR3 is TGTGCCAGCAGTTTTCCTAGTATAAAAGAGACCCAGTACTTC. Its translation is CASSFPSIKETQYF.